Below, 32 T cell receptor beta chains from the same sample are listed, as sequenced in a study of blood T cell repertoires in COVID-19. The method was immunoSEQ multiplex PCR; TCRdb's version includes in-frame clones alone and lacks a portion of them. The sample records 250,000 to 300,000 clones, under 90% being singletons. The source material was PBMCs or T cells enriched from blood (not recorded which). The origin of the receptors is a woman aged 50 to 65 who had been exposed to COVID-19.

J is TRBJ1-1 and V is TRBV4-1; 8 bases map to TRBD1. The germline CDR1 and CDR2 sequences are MGHRA and YSYEKL. The CDR3 sequence is 15 residues long. V trimming: 7 bases; J trimming: 2 bases; junction bases outside the gene matches: 9. CDR3 nucleotides: TGCGCCAGCACCCCGACAGGGGTGGGAAACACTGAAGCTTTCTTT. Translation: CASTPTGVGNTEAFF.

CDR3 bases: TGTGCCAGCAGTCATCGGACAGGGGACGGCTACACCTTC. It specifies CASSHRTGDGYTF. The chain has TRBV6-2 or TRBV6-3 and TRBJ1-2; 9 nucleotides line up with TRBD1. The length of the CDR3 is 13 residues. The germline V gene has CDR1 MNHEY and CDR2 SVGEGT. Germline trimming cut 5 bases from V and 8 bases from J; bases unmatched to any gene: 6.

CDR3 sequence: CASSPRTGDTGELFF. The CDR3 nucleotides are TGTGCCAGCAGCCCTAGGACAGGGGACACCGGGGAGCTGTTTTTT. The chain employs TRBV7-9 and TRBJ2-2; 9 nucleotides match TRBD1. CDR3 size: 15 residues. Germline CDR1 is SEHNR and CDR2 is FQNEAQ (reference sequence). V gave up 5 bases and J gave up 3 bases; unmatched junction bases: 4. The variable domain in full, with the rest retrieved from reference TRBV7-9 and TRBJ2-2, is DTGVSQNPRHKITKRGQNVTFRCDPISEHNRLYWYRQTLGQGPEFLTYFQNEAQLEKSRLLSDRFSAERPKGSFSTLEIQRTEQGDSAMYLCASSPRTGDTGELFFGEGSRLTVL.

V usage is TRBV6-5 and J usage is TRBJ1-1; 8 positions match TRBD1. CDR1 is MNHEY and CDR2 is SVGAGI in the germline V gene. The CDR3 runs 15 residues. With V trimmed by 2 bases and J by 4 bases, 6 bases remained unmatched. Written as DNA, the CDR3 is TGTGCCAGCAGTTACCTCACAGGGGGAAGCACTGAAGCTTTCTTT. Protein sequence: CASSYLTGGSTEAFF.

The gene calls are TRBV19 and TRBJ1-1; TRBD1 matches 8 bases. This CDR3 contains 13 residues. From germline, CDR1 is LNHDA and CDR2 SQIVND (reference sequence). The J segment lost 8 bases and the V segment lost 4 bases, leaving 6 bases of the junction unmatched. The CDR3 DNA reads TGTGCCAGTAGTACTAGGACAGGGCTGGAAGCTTTCTTT. This codes for CASSTRTGLEAFF.

The chain couples TRBV5-1 to TRBJ2-1; 7 nucleotides match TRBD1. V gave up 4 bases and J gave up 7 bases; unmatched junction bases: 11. This CDR3 spans 15 amino acids. Germline CDR1 SGHRS, CDR2 YFSETQ. CDR3 amino acids: CASSLDRIEVNEQFF. The CDR3 nucleotides are TGCGCCAGCAGCCTGGACAGGATCGAGGTGAATGAGCAGTTCTTC.

V is TRBV2 and J is TRBJ1-3; TRBD1 might be the D (6 bases). The V and J ends lost 5 bases and 0 bases respectively, with 14 bases between them. This CDR3 spans 16 amino acids. Per the germline V gene, CDR1 is SNHLY and CDR2 is FYNNEI. This CDR3 reads CASSSSGTISGNTIYF. The CDR3 nucleotides are TGTGCCAGCAGTAGCTCCGGGACAATCTCTGGAAACACCATATATTTT.

The rearrangement uses TRBV6-1 and TRBJ2-7, with TRBD1 matching over 9 bases. V was clipped by 3 bases and J by 5 bases; unmatched bases: 8. This CDR3 has 15 residues. CDR1 MNHNS and CDR2 SASEGT come from the germline V gene. CDR3: CASSDFRTGVHEQYF. DNA for the CDR3: TGTGCCAGCAGTGATTTCCGGACAGGGGTCCACGAGCAGTACTTC.

The chain links TRBV5-5 to TRBJ1-1; D perhaps matches TRBD1 (6 bases). The germline CDR1 and CDR2 sequences are SGHKS and YYEKEE (reference sequence). V was pared by 0 bases and J by 1 base, with 13 bases between. This CDR3 is built from 16 residues. Written as DNA, the CDR3 is TGTGCCAGCAGCTTGGGAGTGGGACAATCGAACACTGAAGCTTTCTTT. Protein: CASSLGVGQSNTEAFF.

Only one count was recorded for this clone. The chain uses TRBV29-1 and TRBJ2-3; possibly TRBD2 for D (6 bases). Trimming took off 7 bases at V and 0 bases at J, with 14 bases between the two ends. The CDR3 is 14 residues long. Germline values: CDR1 SQVTM, CDR2 ANQGSEA. The CDR3 DNA sequence: TGCAGCGCTAGGGCGGGGAAAAGCACAGATACGCAGTATTTT. Its protein product is CSARAGKSTDTQYF.

This chain joins TRBV7-9 and TRBJ2-3, with 8 bases aligning to TRBD1. After removal of 1 base from V and 3 bases from J, the junction contained 6 bases not matched to a gene. The CDR3 has 16 amino acids. CDR1 is SEHNR, CDR2 FQNEAQ, per germline (reference sequence). The CDR3 here is CASSLGHRGFTDTQYF. CDR3 nucleotides: TGTGCCAGCAGCTTAGGGCACAGGGGGTTTACAGATACGCAGTATTTT. Full variable domain (remainder filled in from reference TRBV7-9 and TRBJ2-3): DTGVSQNPRHKITKRGQNVTFRCDPISEHNRLYWYRQTLGQGPEFLTYFQNEAQLEKSRLLSDRFSAERPKGSFSTLEIQRTEQGDSAMYLCASSLGHRGFTDTQYFGPGTRLTVL.

This chain joins TRBV7-9 and TRBJ2-1; D not certain. V dropped 1 base and J dropped 5 bases, with 9 bases sitting between them. Germline values: CDR1 SEHNR, CDR2 FQNEAQ (reference sequence). The CDR3 covers 14 residues. The CDR3 coding sequence is TGTGCCAGCAGCTTAGGTGCCAGTGACAATGAGCAGTTCTTC. Its protein is CASSLGASDNEQFF.

This chain joins TRBV2 and TRBJ2-2; D unclear. Germline CDR1 SNHLY, CDR2 FYNNEI. This CDR3 has 15 amino acids. V lost 2 bases, J lost 1 base, and 8 bases lay in between. In nucleotides, the CDR3 is TGTGCCAGCAGTGAACAAAAGCAGAACACCGGGGAGCTGTTTTTT. This translates into CASSEQKQNTGELFF. Filled out from reference TRBV2 and TRBJ2-2, the complete variable domain reads EPEVTQTPSHQVTQMGQEVILRCVPISNHLYFYWYRQILGQKVEFLVSFYNNEISEKSEIFDDQFSVERPDGSNFTLKIRSTKLEDSAMYFCASSEQKQNTGELFFGEGSRLTVL.

This sequence joins TRBV10-3 and TRBJ1-2, with a possible D match to TRBD1 (6 bases). Trimming took 7 bases from V and 6 from J, leaving 15 bases between them. Germline values: CDR1 ENHRY, CDR2 SYGVKD. The CDR3 is made up of 13 amino acids. The CDR3 bases are TGTGCCATCAATCGGCAGGGGCCCGATGGCTACACCTTC. Protein product: CAINRQGPDGYTF.

This rearrangement joins TRBV5-1 to TRBJ1-2, with D tentatively TRBD1 (6 bases). Looked up from germline, CDR1 is SGHRS and CDR2 is YFSETQ. This CDR3 contains 15 residues. V lost 5 bases, J lost 4 bases, and 18 bases lay in between. CDR3 loop: CASRVEQGGGYGYTF. Here the CDR3 DNA reads TGCGCCAGCAGAGTTGAACAGGGTGGTGGCTATGGCTACACCTTC.

The chain couples TRBV28 to TRBJ2-7, with a possible D match to TRBD1 (7 bases). The CDR3 has 15 residues. Germline V gives CDR1 MDHEN, CDR2 SYDVKM. V dropped 3 bases and J dropped 1 base, with 13 bases sitting between them. The CDR3 DNA follows: TGTGCCAGCAGTTTTCGGCAGGGGGGATCCTACGAGCAGTACTTC. Amino acids: CASSFRQGGSYEQYF.

The genes are TRBV30 and TRBJ1-2; D is undetermined. Trimming took off 3 bases at V and 1 base at J, with 6 bases between the two ends. CDR3 length equals 12 residues. Germline V gene data show CDR1 as GTSNPN and CDR2 as SVGIG (reference sequence). The CDR3 DNA reads TGTGCCTGGAGGGACTTTAACTATGGCTACACCTTC. Protein product: CAWRDFNYGYTF.

The chain has TRBV5-1 and TRBJ1-1; D call uncertain. Trimming took off 2 bases at V and 2 bases at J, with 7 bases between the two ends. This CDR3 comprises 13 residues. Germline V gene sequence: CDR1 SGHRS, CDR2 YFSETQ. CDR3 protein: CASSFGENTEAFF. The CDR3 DNA is TGCGCCAGCAGCTTCGGGGAAAACACTGAAGCTTTCTTT.

The rearrangement uses TRBV12-3 or TRBV12-4 and TRBJ1-1; the D gene is possibly TRBD1 (5 bases). The germline V and J ends were trimmed by 2 bases and 9 bases, with 10 bases remaining between them. The CDR3 runs to 12 residues. DNA of the CDR3: TGTGCCAGCAGTTTAATATTGGACAAAGCTTTCTTT. This encodes CASSLILDKAFF.

This clone was seen more than once but under ten times. At the DNA level, this CDR3 is encoded by other sequences in the same sample as well. The V call is TRBV6-1, the J call TRBJ1-2; no firm D call. Trimming pared 0 bases from V and 4 bases from J, leaving 6 bases between. From germline, CDR1 is MNHNS and CDR2 SASEGT. This CDR3 comprises 13 residues. CDR3 sequence reads: CASSEAAVYGYTF. CDR3 coding DNA: TGTGCCAGCAGTGAAGCGGCAGTCTATGGCTACACCTTC.

The chain has TRBV29-1 and TRBJ2-7; perhaps TRBD2 as D (7 bases). This CDR3 is 14 amino acids long. The V gene's germline CDR1 is SQVTM and CDR2 ANQGSEA. Trimming cost V 7 bases and J 6 bases, with 22 bases left between them. For the CDR3, the DNA is TGCAGCGCCGCCACGAGGGGGGGCCCCTCCGAGCAGTACTTC. As protein: CSAATRGGPSEQYF.

The V and J genes are TRBV5-3 and TRBJ1-6; no definite D call. TRBV5-3 is sorted into the ORF group, with uncertain function. V was clipped by 6 bases and J by 10 bases, with 11 bases between them. This CDR3 has 12 residues. The CDR3 region is CARNRSVSPLHF. The CDR3, as DNA: TGTGCCAGAAACCGTTCGGTCTCACCCCTCCACTTT.

The rearrangement joins TRBV6-6 to TRBJ2-7; possibly TRBD1 for D (5 bases). Trimming stripped 7 bases from V and 1 base from J, with 17 bases between. This CDR3 region has 15 residues. The germline gives CDR1 MNHNY, CDR2 SVGAGI (reference sequence). The CDR3 DNA reads TGTGCCAGCATCCCAGGGTCTAAAACGTCCTACGAGCAGTACTTC. As protein: CASIPGSKTSYEQYF.

The J gene is TRBJ1-2, the V gene TRBV6-5; D remains unclear. Germline assignment: CDR1 MNHEY and CDR2 SVGAGI. The CDR3 length is 12 residues. V gave up 8 bases and J gave up 3 bases, with 10 bases separating them. In nucleotides, the CDR3 is TGTGCCAGCGGGAGTAGCTACTATGGCTACACCTTC. This gives the protein CASGSSYYGYTF.

The rearrangement joins TRBV10-3 to TRBJ2-7, with 7 bases aligning to TRBD1. CDR3 size: 16 residues. Germline CDR1 ENHRY, CDR2 SYGVKD. The J segment lost 4 bases and the V segment lost 4 bases, leaving 13 bases of the junction unmatched. Here the CDR3 DNA reads TGTGCCATCAGTGGACAGGGTGAGTCGTCGGTTTACGAGCAGTACTTC. It yields the protein CAISGQGESSVYEQYF.

CDR3 DNA: TGTGCCAGCAGTCACCGGGACAGGGCAGCCTATGGCTACACCTTC. Its protein product is CASSHRDRAAYGYTF. The chain has TRBV27 and TRBJ1-2; TRBD1 matches at 9 bases. The CDR3 totals 15 residues. The J segment lost 4 bases and the V segment lost 5 bases, leaving 8 bases of the junction unmatched. Looked up from germline, CDR1 is MNHEY and CDR2 is SMNVEV (reference sequence).

CDR3 DNA sequence: TGTGCCAGCAGTCGCCGGGGGGGCGGATACGAGCAGTACTTC. Protein: CASSRRGGGYEQYF. This chain links TRBV27 with TRBJ2-7; 8 bases map to TRBD2. Germline V gene data show CDR1 as MNHEY and CDR2 as SMNVEV (reference sequence). Trimming took 5 bases from V and 4 from J; bases not matched to a gene: 7. The CDR3 totals 14 residues.

V and J are TRBV28 and TRBJ1-2, with D tentatively TRBD1 (6 bases). Trimming cost V 4 bases and J 1 base, with 19 bases left between them. CDR3 length: 17 residues. Germline-derived CDR1 and CDR2 are MDHEN and SYDVKM. The DNA of the CDR3 is TGTGCCAGCAGTTCCCTAACGGGGGGCACTAGTAACTATGGCTACACCTTC. This encodes CASSSLTGGTSNYGYTF.

J is TRBJ2-4 and V is TRBV11-2; no firm D call. Germline V gene sequence: CDR1 SGHAT, CDR2 FQNNGV. Trimming took 4 bases from V and 3 from J, leaving 10 bases between them. The CDR3 length is 14 residues. The CDR3 here is CASSSNRGKNIQYF. In DNA, the CDR3 is TGTGCCAGCAGCTCCAACCGCGGCAAAAACATTCAGTACTTC.

The rearrangement joins TRBV18 to TRBJ2-7; TRBD1 aligns across 9 bases. The CDR3 sequence is 15 residues long. The germline CDR1 and CDR2 sequences are KGHSH and LQKENI. V was clipped by 3 bases and J by 3 bases; unmatched bases: 6. The CDR3 loop is CASSPPGTGLYEQYF. CDR3 in DNA: TGTGCCAGCTCACCCCCCGGGACAGGGCTCTACGAGCAGTACTTC.

The V gene is TRBV3-1 (or the pseudogene TRBV3-2), the J gene TRBJ2-7; D might be TRBD2 (6 bases). Per germline, CDR1 LGHDT and CDR2 YNNKEL (reference sequence). Trimming cost V 5 bases and J 3 bases, with 14 bases left between them. The CDR3 length is 14 residues. The CDR3 DNA sequence: TGTGCCAGCAGCGAAACCATGGGAGGCTACGAGCAGTACTTC. Amino acids: CASSETMGGYEQYF.

V is TRBV7-8 and J is TRBJ2-7; D possibly corresponds to TRBD2 (6 bases). Trimming stripped 0 bases from V and 0 bases from J, with 9 bases between. The CDR3 spans 15 residues. Per germline, CDR1 SGHVS and CDR2 FQNEAQ. CDR3 coding DNA: TGTGCCAGCAGCTTAGCTTGGAGGGACTCCTACGAGCAGTACTTC. It specifies CASSLAWRDSYEQYF.